The present TCR beta chain was sequenced within a study of blood T cell repertoires in COVID-19. Some clones are missing from TCRdb's copy, which holds only in-frame ones; the method was immunoSEQ multiplex PCR. The table includes 230,000 or so clones, about 80% detected once. Germline V CDR1 and CDR2: SNHLY, FYNNEI. CDR3 length: 16 residues. V was shortened by 6 bases and J by 10 bases, with 25 bases between the two germline ends. The source is a man aged 45-60 years who had recovered from COVID-19. V usage is TRBV2 and J usage is TRBJ2-4; perhaps TRBD2 as D (6 bases). The sequenced material came from PBMCs or T cells enriched from blood (not recorded which). CDR3 residues: CASRTEDSPAREIQYF. The CDR3 nucleotides read TGTGCCAGCAGGACCGAGGACTCGCCGGCGCGGGAAATTCAGTACTTC.